This T cell receptor (beta chain) was documented in a study of T cell changes during pregnancy in multiple sclerosis (dated by TCRdb to the late 2010s). General notes on the study: The study looked at changes in the T cell repertoire across pregnancy in women with multiple sclerosis.

Including cysteine and phenylalanine, the CDR3 has 15 amino acids. Just the 45-base CDR3 DNA is kept, in frame starting at base 1. Ends trimmed: V by 0 bases, J by 5 bases; bases unmatched to a gene: 5. According to the germline V gene, CDR1 reads MGHRA and CDR2 reads YSYEKL. The library was prepared using the immunoSEQ multiplex PCR assay. Here the immuneACCESS table is served through TCRdb, limited to in-frame sequences with V and J called. Missing clones are a known gap in these copies; in checked studies unresolved V genes cover under half, and the rest lacks a known reason. In all, the sample holds 100,000 or so clones, and around 93% of those were seen once. About 2% of the sample is held by the ten biggest clonotypes. Of note for this clone: It lacks a known antigen. No clone much larger than this one lies a single base away; base qualities are absent.

This clonotype originated in a female donor with multiple sclerosis, enrolled in a pregnancy study. In this chain, TRBV4-1 is recombined with TRBJ2-5; 8 bases in between match TRBD2. The sample consisted of peripheral blood, taken after pregnancy. The DNA is as follows: TGCGCCAGCAGCCAAGATCGGGAGGGCCGCGAGACCCAGTACTTC. The resulting protein is CASSQDREGRETQYF.